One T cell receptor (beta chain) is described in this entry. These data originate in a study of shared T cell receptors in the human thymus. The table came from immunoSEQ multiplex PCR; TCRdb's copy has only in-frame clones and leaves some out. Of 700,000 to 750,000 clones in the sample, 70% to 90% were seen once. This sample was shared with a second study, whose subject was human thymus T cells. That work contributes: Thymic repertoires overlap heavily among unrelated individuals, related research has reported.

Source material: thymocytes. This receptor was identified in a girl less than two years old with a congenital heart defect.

This CDR3 is CASSEIQYEAFF. CDR3 DNA: TGTGCCAGCAGTGAAATTCAGTACGAAGCTTTCTTT. V usage is TRBV6-1 and J usage is TRBJ1-1; D remains ambiguous. The germline gives CDR1 MNHNS, CDR2 SASEGT. V was pared by 2 bases and J by 8 bases, with 9 bases between. This CDR3 contains 12 residues.